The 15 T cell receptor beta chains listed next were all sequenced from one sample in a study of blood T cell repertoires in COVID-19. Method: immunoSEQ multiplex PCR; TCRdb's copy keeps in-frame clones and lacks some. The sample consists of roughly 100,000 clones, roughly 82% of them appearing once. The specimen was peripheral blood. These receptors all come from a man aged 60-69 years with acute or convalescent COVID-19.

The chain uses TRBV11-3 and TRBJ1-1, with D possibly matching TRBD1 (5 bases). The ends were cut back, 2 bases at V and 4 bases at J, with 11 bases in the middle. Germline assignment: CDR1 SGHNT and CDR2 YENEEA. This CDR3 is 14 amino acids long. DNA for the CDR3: TGTGCCAGCAGCTTACGGGCAGGGTCCACTGAAGCTTTCTTT. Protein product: CASSLRAGSTEAFF.

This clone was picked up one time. The CDR3 loop reads CASSLVREETQYF. The CDR3, as DNA: TGTGCCAGCAGCTTAGTCAGGGAAGAGACCCAGTACTTC. This rearrangement joins TRBV7-2 to TRBJ2-5, with D tentatively TRBD1 (5 bases). The V gene's germline CDR1 is SGHTA and CDR2 FQGNSA. Between the trimmed V and J ends, which lost 1 base and 3 bases, there was a span of 6 bases. The CDR3 covers 13 residues.

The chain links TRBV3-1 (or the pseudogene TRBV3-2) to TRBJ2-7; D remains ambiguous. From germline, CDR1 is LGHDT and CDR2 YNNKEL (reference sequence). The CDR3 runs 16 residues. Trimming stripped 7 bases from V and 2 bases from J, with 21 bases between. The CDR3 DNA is TGTGCCAGCACCCCTAGTGGTCTCGCGGTCCCCTACGAGCAGTACTTC. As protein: CASTPSGLAVPYEQYF.

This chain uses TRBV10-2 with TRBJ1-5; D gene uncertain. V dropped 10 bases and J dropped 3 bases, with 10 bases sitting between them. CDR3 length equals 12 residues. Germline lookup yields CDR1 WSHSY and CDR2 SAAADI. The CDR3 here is CATQSDNQPQHF. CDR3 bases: TGCGCCACCCAGAGCGACAATCAGCCCCAGCATTTT.

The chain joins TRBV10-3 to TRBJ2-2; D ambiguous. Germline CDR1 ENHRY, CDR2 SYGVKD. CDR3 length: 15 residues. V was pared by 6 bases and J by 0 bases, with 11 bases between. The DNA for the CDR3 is TGTGCCATCAGCAAACACCATTCGAACACCGGGGAGCTGTTTTTT. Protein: CAISKHHSNTGELFF.

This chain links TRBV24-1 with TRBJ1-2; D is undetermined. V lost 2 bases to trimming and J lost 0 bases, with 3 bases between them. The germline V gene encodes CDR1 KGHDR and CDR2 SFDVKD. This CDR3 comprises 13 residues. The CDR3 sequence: CATSDSSNYGYTF. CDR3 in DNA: TGTGCCACCAGTGATTCCTCTAACTATGGCTACACCTTC.

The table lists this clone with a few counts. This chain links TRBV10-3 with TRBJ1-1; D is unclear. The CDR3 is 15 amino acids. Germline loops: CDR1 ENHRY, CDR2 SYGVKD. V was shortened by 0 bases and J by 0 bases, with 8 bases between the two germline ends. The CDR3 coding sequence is TGTGCCATCAGTGAGTCGATAGTAATGAACACTGAAGCTTTCTTT. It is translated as CAISESIVMNTEAFF.

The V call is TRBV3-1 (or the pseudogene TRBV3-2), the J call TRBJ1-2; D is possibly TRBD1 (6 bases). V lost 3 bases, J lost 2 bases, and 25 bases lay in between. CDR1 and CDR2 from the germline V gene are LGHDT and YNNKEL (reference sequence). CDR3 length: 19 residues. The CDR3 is CASSHGLWARGYRNYGYTF. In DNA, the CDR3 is TGTGCCAGCAGCCACGGCCTCTGGGCCAGGGGATATAGGAACTATGGCTACACCTTC.

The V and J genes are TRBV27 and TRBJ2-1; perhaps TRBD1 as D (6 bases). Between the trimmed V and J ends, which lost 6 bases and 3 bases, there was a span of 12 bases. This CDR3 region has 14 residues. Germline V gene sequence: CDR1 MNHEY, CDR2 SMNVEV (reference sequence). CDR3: CASRGQQNYNEQFF. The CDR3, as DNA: TGTGCCAGCAGAGGACAGCAGAACTACAATGAGCAGTTCTTC.

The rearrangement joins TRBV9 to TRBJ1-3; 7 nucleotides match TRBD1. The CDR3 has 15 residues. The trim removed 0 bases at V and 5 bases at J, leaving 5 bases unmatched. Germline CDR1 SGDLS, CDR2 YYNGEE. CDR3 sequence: CASSVAGTERNTIYF. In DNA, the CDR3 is TGTGCCAGCAGCGTAGCCGGGACAGAAAGAAACACCATATATTTT.

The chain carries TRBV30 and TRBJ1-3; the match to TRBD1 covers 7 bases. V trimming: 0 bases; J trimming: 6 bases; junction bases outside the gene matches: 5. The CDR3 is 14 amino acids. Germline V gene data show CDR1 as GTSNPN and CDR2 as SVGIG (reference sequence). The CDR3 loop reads CAWSVQGRLNTIYF. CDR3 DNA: TGTGCCTGGAGTGTACAGGGGCGACTAAACACCATATATTTT.

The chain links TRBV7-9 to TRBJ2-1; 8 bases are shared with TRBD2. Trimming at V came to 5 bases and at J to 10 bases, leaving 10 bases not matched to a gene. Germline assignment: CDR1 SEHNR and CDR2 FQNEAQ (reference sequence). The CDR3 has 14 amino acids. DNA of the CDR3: TGTGCCAGCAGCCGCCCGCGGGAGGCATCGGAGCAGTTCTTC. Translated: CASSRPREASEQFF.

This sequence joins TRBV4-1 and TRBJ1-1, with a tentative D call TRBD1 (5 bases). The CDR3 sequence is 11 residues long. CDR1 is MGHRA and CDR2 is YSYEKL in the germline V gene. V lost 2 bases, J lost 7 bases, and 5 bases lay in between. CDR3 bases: TGCGCCAGCAGCCAAAGGGGTGAAGCTTTCTTT. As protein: CASSQRGEAFF.

The CDR3 here is CASSSRDKLFF. The CDR3 DNA is TGTGCCAGCAGTTCCAGGGATAAACTGTTTTTT. This chain joins TRBV28 and TRBJ1-4, with a weak D call TRBD1 (5 bases). Germline CDR1 and CDR2: MDHEN and SYDVKM. V gave up 4 bases and J gave up 11 bases, with 8 bases separating them. This CDR3 comprises 11 residues.

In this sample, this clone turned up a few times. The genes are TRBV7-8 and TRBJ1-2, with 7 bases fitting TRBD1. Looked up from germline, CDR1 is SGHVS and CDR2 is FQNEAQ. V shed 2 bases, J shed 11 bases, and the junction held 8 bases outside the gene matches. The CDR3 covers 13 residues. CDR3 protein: CASSLRDSYLYTF. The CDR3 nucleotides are TGTGCCAGCAGCTTACGGGACAGCTATTTGTACACCTTC.